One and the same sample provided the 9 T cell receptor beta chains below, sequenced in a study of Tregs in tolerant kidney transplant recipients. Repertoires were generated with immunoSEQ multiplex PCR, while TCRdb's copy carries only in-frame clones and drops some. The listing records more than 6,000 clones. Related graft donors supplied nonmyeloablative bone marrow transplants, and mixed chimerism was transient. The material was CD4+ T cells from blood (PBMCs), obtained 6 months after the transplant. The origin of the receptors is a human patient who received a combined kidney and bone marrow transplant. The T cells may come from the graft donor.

CDR3 residues: CSVQQDYEQYF. CDR3 DNA (partial): TGCAGTGTTCAACAGGATTACGAG. The gene calls are TRBV20-1 and TRBJ2-7, with D possibly TRBD1 on 5 matching bases. The read gets to within 3 residues of the CDR3 end, and the germline J gene fills in the rest. Germline CDR1 DFQATT, CDR2 SNEGSKA (reference sequence). V was shortened by 7 bases and J by 4 bases, with 11 bases between the two germline ends. The CDR3 spans 11 residues.

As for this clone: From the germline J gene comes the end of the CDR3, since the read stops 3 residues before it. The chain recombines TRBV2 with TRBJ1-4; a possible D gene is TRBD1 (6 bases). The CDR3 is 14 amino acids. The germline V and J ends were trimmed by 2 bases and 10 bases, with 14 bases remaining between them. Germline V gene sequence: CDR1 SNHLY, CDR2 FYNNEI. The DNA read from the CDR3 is TGTGCCAGCAGTGAACAGGGGTTGGTGGGAAAA. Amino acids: CASSEQGLVGK. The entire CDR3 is CASSEQGLVGKLFF.

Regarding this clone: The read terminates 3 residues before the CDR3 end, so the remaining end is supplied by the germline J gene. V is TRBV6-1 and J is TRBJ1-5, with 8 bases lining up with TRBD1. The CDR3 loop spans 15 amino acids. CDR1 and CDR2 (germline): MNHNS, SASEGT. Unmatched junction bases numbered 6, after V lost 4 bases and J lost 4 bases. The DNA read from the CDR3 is TGTGCCAGCAGTGCTCCAGGGGGCCGGAATCAGCCC. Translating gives CASSAPGGRNQP. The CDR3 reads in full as CASSAPGGRNQPQHF.

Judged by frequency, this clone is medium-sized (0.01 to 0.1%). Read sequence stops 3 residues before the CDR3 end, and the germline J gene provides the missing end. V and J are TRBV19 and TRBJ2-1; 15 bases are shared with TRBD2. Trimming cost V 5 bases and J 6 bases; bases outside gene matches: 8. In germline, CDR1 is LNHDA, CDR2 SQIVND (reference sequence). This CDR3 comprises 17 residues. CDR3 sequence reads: CASSSGLAGGLINEQFF. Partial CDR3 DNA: TGTGCCAGTAGTTCGGGACTAGCGGGAGGCTTGATCAATGAG.

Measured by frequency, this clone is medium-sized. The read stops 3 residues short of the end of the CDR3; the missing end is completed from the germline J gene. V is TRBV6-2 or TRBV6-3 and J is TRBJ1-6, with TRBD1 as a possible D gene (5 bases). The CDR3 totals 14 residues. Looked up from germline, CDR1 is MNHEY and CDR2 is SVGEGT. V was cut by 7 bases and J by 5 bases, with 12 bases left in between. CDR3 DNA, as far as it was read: TGTGCCAGCAACCTCGGGGGAAATAATTCACCC. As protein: CASNLGGNNSP. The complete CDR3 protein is CASNLGGNNSPLHF.

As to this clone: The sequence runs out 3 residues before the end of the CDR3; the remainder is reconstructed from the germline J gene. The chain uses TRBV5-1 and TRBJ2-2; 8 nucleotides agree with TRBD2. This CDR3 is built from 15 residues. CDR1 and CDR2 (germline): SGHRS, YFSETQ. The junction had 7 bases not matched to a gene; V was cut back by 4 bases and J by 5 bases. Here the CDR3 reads CASSPGGARTGELFF. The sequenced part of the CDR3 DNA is TGCGCCAGCAGCCCCGGGGGGGCGAGGACCGGGGAG.

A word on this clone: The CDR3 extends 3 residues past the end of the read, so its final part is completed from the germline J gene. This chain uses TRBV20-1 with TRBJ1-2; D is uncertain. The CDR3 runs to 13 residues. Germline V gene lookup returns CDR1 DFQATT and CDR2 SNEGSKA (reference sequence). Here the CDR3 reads CSARIGSTDTYTF. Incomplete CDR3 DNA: TGCAGTGCTAGAATAGGAAGCACAGATACG.

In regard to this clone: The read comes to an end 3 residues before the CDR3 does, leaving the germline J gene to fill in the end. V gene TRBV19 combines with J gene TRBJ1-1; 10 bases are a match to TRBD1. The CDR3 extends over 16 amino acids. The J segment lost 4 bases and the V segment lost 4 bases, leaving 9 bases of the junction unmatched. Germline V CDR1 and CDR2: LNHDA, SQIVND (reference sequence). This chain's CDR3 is CASSKTTGGWGTEAFF. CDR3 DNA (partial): TGTGCCAGTAGTAAGACGACAGGGGGCTGGGGCACTGAA.

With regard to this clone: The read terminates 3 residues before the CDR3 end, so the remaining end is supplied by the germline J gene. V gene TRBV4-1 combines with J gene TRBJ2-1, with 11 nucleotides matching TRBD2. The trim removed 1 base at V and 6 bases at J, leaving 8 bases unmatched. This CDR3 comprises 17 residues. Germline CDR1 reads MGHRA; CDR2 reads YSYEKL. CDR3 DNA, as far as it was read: TGCGCCAGCAGCCAAGCACTAGCGGGAGTCCGGGTCAATGAG. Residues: CASSQALAGVRVNE. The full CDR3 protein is CASSQALAGVRVNEQFF.